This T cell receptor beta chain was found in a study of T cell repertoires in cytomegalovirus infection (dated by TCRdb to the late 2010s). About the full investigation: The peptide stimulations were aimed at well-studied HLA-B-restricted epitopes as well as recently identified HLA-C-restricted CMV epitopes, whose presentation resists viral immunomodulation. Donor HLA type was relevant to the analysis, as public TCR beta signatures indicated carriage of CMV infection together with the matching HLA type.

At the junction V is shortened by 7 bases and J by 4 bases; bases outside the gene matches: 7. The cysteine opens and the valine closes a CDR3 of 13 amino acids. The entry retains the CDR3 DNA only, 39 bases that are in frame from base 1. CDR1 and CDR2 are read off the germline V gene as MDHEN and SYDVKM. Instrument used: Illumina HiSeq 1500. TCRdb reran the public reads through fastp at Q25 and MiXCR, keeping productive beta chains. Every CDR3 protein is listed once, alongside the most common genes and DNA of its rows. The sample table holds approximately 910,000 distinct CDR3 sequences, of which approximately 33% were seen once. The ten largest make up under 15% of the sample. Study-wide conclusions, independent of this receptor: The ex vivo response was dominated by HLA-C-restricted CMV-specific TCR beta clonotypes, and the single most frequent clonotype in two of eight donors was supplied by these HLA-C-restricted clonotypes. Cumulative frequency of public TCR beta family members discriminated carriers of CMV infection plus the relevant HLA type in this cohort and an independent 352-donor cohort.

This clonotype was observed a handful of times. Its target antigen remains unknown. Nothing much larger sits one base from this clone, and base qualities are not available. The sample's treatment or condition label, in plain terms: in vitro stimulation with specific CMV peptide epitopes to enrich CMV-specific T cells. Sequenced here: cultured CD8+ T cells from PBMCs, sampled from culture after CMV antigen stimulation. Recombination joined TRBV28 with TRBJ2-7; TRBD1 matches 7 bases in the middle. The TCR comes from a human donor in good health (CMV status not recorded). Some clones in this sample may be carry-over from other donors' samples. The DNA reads TGTGCCAGCAATGATGGGACAGCTTACGAGCAGTACGTC. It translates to CASNDGTAYEQYV.